This T cell receptor (beta chain) was retrieved from a study of CD8 T cells in Susac syndrome. Looked up from germline, CDR1 is LGHDT and CDR2 is YNNKEL (reference sequence). Trimming left V 3 bases short and J 8 bases short, with 19 bases between. The CDR3 has 15 amino acids. The RNA, roughly 0.5 to 1 ug, was put through reverse transcription using random hexamers. Across 54 Vbeta and 13 Jbeta, TCR beta CDR3 was amplified with immunoSEQ multiplex PCR. TCRdb itself ran the immunoSEQ multiplex PCR reads through MiXCR, one entry per CDR3 protein. Here the sample spans 100,000 or so distinct CDR3 sequences, 95% being singletons. Sequencing targeted TCR beta in blood CD8+ and CD4+ T cells.

Sequencing was carried out using CD8+ T cells from PBMCs. The receptor was derived from a human donor with Susac syndrome. The chain uses TRBV3-1 and TRBJ1-2, with a weak D call TRBD1 (5 bases). The CDR3 protein is CASSHLLPRVGGYTF. The CDR3 DNA reads as TGTGCCAGCAGCCACCTCCTCCCCAGGGTTGGCGGCTACACCTTC.